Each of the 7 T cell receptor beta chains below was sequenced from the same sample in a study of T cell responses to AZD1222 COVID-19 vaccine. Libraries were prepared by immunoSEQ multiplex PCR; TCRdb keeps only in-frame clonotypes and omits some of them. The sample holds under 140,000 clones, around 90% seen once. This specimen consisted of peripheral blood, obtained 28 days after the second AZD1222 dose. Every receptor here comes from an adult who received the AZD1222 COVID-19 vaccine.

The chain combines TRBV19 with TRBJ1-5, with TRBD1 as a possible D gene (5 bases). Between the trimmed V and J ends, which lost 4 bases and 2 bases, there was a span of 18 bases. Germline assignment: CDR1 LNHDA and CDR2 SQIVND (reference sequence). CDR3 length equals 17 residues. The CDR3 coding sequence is TGTGCCAGTAGTAGGCCTCAATTCGACAGCGGCAATCAGCCCCAGCATTTT. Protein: CASSRPQFDSGNQPQHF.

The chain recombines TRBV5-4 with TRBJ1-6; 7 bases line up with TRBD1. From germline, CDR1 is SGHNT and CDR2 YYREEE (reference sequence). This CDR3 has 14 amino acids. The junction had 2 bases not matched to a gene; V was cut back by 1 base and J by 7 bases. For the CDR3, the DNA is TGTGCCAGCAGCTTGCAGGGGGTCAATTCACCCCTCCACTTT. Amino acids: CASSLQGVNSPLHF.

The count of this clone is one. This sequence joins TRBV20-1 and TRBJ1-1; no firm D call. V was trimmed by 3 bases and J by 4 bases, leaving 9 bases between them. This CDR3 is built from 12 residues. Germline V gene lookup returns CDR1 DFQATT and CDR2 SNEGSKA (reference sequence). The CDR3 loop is CSASELLTEAFF. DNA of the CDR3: TGCAGTGCTAGTGAACTCCTCACTGAAGCTTTCTTT.

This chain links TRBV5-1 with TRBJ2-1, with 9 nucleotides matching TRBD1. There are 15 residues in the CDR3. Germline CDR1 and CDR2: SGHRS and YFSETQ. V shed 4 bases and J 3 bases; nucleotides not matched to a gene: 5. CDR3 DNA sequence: TGCGCCAGCAGCCTCCGGACAGGGGACTACAATGAGCAGTTCTTC. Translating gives CASSLRTGDYNEQFF.

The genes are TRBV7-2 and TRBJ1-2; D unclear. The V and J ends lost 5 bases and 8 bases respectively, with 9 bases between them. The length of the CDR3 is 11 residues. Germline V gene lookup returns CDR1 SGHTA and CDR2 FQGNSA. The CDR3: CASSPALGYTF. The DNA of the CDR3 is TGTGCCAGCAGCCCGGCGTTGGGCTACACCTTC.

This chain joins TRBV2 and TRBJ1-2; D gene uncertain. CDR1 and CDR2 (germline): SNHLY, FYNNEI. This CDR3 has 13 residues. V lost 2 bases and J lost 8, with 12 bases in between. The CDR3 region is CASSEIREYGYTF. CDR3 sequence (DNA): TGTGCCAGCAGTGAAATTCGGGAGTACGGCTACACCTTC. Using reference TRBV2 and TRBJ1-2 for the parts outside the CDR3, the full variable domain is EPEVTQTPSHQVTQMGQEVILRCVPISNHLYFYWYRQILGQKVEFLVSFYNNEISEKSEIFDDQFSVERPDGSNFTLKIRSTKLEDSAMYFCASSEIREYGYTFGSGTRLTVV.

CDR3 loop: CASTNGEFWGYTF. CDR3 nucleotide sequence: TGTGCCAGCACCAACGGAGAGTTCTGGGGCTACACCTTC. This sequence joins TRBV6-5 and TRBJ1-2; D call uncertain. The CDR3 has 13 amino acids. V lost 7 bases and J lost 8, with 17 bases in between. Per the germline V gene, CDR1 is MNHEY and CDR2 is SVGAGI.